One sample yielded the 21 T cell receptor beta chains listed below, sequenced in a study of blood T cell repertoires in COVID-19. Profiling relied on immunoSEQ multiplex PCR, and the TCRdb table lists in-frame clones only, not all of them. The sample consists of some 200,000 clones, around 84% of them appearing once. The specimen was peripheral blood. The source is a man at least 80 years old with acute or convalescent COVID-19.

The chain has TRBV12-3 or TRBV12-4 and TRBJ2-3; weak D call: TRBD2 (5 bases). V was trimmed by 8 bases and J by 3 bases, leaving 9 bases between them. This CDR3 comprises 12 residues. The CDR3 DNA reads TGTGCCAGCCGTCCGGGGACAGATACGCAGTATTTT. It translates to CASRPGTDTQYF.

The V gene is TRBV5-1, the J gene TRBJ2-6; 9 nucleotides match TRBD1. Unmatched junction bases numbered 10, after V lost 3 bases and J lost 3 bases. CDR3 length equals 18 residues. Germline V gives CDR1 SGHRS, CDR2 YFSETQ. DNA of the CDR3: TGCGCCAGCAGCTCCGGAACAGGGGGCGCTTATGGGGCCAACGTCCTGACTTTC. It codes for CASSSGTGGAYGANVLTF.

V and J are TRBV5-1 and TRBJ1-4; the D gene is possibly TRBD1 (6 bases). The CDR3 is 15 residues long. Per germline, CDR1 SGHRS and CDR2 YFSETQ. V was clipped by 1 base and J by 3 bases, with 10 bases between them. CDR3 amino acids: CASSLFRQANEKLFF. The CDR3 nucleotides are TGCGCCAGCAGCTTGTTTCGACAGGCTAATGAAAAACTGTTTTTT. Full variable domain (rest looked up from reference TRBV5-1 and TRBJ1-4): KAGVTQTPRYLIKTRGQQVTLSCSPISGHRSVSWYQQTPGQGLQFLFEYFSETQRNKGNFPGRFSGRQFSNSRSEMNVSTLELGDSALYLCASSLFRQANEKLFFGSGTQLSVL.

The chain has TRBV28 and TRBJ2-5, with 10 bases that match TRBD2. Trimming took 3 bases from V and 5 from J; bases not matched to a gene: 12. This CDR3 is 17 amino acids long. Germline V gene lookup returns CDR1 MDHEN and CDR2 SYDVKM. CDR3 residues: CASSFGAGGPSLETQYF. The CDR3 coding sequence is TGTGCCAGCAGTTTCGGAGCGGGAGGGCCGTCCCTGGAGACCCAGTACTTC. The full variable domain, rest sourced from reference TRBV28 and TRBJ2-5, is DVKVTQSSRYLVKRTGEKVFLECVQDMDHENMFWYRQDPGLGLRLIYFSYDVKMKEKGDIPEGYSVSREKKERFSLILESASTNQTSMYLCASSFGAGGPSLETQYFGPGTRLLVL.

V gene TRBV28 combines with J gene TRBJ2-7, with TRBD2 matching over 12 bases. In germline, CDR1 is MDHEN, CDR2 SYDVKM. The J segment lost 4 bases and the V segment lost 4 bases, leaving 8 bases of the junction unmatched. CDR3 length equals 16 residues. The CDR3: CASSSPSGGGFYEQYF. In DNA form, the CDR3 reads TGTGCCAGCAGTTCCCCTAGCGGGGGGGGCTTTTACGAGCAGTACTTC. Full variable domain (missing parts from reference TRBV28 and TRBJ2-7): DVKVTQSSRYLVKRTGEKVFLECVQDMDHENMFWYRQDPGLGLRLIYFSYDVKMKEKGDIPEGYSVSREKKERFSLILESASTNQTSMYLCASSSPSGGGFYEQYFGPGTRLTVT.

This clone was recorded once. The chain recombines TRBV11-2 with TRBJ1-6; D may be TRBD1 (6 bases). V was clipped by 0 bases and J by 9 bases, with 9 bases between them. The length of the CDR3 is 14 residues. CDR1 is SGHAT, CDR2 FQNNGV, per germline. CDR3 region: CASSLESGASPLHF. In DNA, the CDR3 is TGTGCCAGCAGCTTAGAGTCAGGGGCTTCACCCCTCCACTTT.

This chain joins TRBV6-5 and TRBJ2-7, with 8 bases identical to TRBD1. CDR1 is MNHEY, CDR2 SVGAGI, per germline. V lost 5 bases and J lost 6; bases outside the gene matches: 12. The CDR3 totals 15 residues. The CDR3: CASSQSTGGGAEQYF. The CDR3 DNA sequence: TGTGCCAGCAGTCAGAGTACAGGGGGTGGCGCCGAGCAGTACTTC.

This clone occurred a few times. The chain links TRBV7-9 to TRBJ1-2, with 9 bases that match TRBD1. Per germline, CDR1 SEHNR and CDR2 FQNEAQ (reference sequence). The V segment lost 3 bases and the J segment 7 bases; nucleotides outside the gene matches: 9. CDR3 length: 15 residues. CDR3 in amino acids: CASSFRGQGTGGYTF. CDR3 DNA: TGTGCCAGCAGCTTCCGGGGACAGGGAACGGGTGGCTACACCTTC.

The chain has TRBV9 and TRBJ2-1; perhaps TRBD2 as D (7 bases). The CDR3 is 13 amino acids. The germline V gene encodes CDR1 SGDLS and CDR2 YYNGEE. The V gene lost 4 bases and the J gene lost 12 bases, with 17 bases spanning the gap. CDR3 loop: CASSPAGQGRQFF. DNA for the CDR3: TGTGCCAGCAGCCCAGCGGGACAAGGGAGGCAGTTCTTC.

V is TRBV18 and J is TRBJ2-7; D is unclear. Germline assignment: CDR1 KGHSH and CDR2 LQKENI. The CDR3 has 14 amino acids. With 3 bases removed from V and 0 bases from J, the gap between germline ends came to 9 bases. CDR3 sequence: CASSPYESSYEQYF. CDR3 nucleotide sequence: TGTGCCAGCTCACCTTACGAGAGCTCCTACGAGCAGTACTTC. Using reference TRBV18 and TRBJ2-7 for the parts outside the CDR3, the full variable domain is NAGVMQNPRHLVRRRGQEARLRCSPMKGHSHVYWYRQLPEEGLKFMVYLQKENIIDESGMPKERFSAEFPKEGPSILRIQQVVRGDSAAYFCASSPYESSYEQYFGPGTRLTVT.

This chain uses TRBV5-1 with TRBJ2-1; 11 nucleotides line up with TRBD2. Trimming removed 4 bases from V and 2 bases from J; junction bases left unmatched: 5. The CDR3 contains 16 residues. CDR1 is SGHRS, CDR2 YFSETQ, per germline. The DNA of the CDR3 is TGCGCCAGCAGCGCGGCTAGCGGGAGGACCTACAATGAGCAGTTCTTC. Translated: CASSAASGRTYNEQFF.

The V call is TRBV4-1, the J call TRBJ1-5; 8 nucleotides line up with TRBD1. Trimming removed 4 bases from V and 6 bases from J; junction bases left unmatched: 11. Looked up from germline, CDR1 is MGHRA and CDR2 is YSYEKL. The CDR3 has 16 residues. CDR3 nucleotides: TGCGCCAGCAGCCCAAGCATCGTCAGGGGGCCTCAGCCCCAGCATTTT. Protein: CASSPSIVRGPQPQHF.

This clone is a singleton in its sample. The chain recombines TRBV30 with TRBJ2-3; a weak D match, TRBD2 (5 bases). Looked up from germline, CDR1 is GTSNPN and CDR2 is SVGIG (reference sequence). V gave up 3 bases and J gave up 11 bases, with 24 bases separating them. The length of the CDR3 is 15 residues. The CDR3 sequence: CAWRGVAQASGMQYF. The CDR3 nucleotides are TGTGCCTGGAGGGGTGTAGCGCAGGCGTCCGGAATGCAGTATTTT.

CDR3 DNA sequence: TGTGCCATCAGTGACCCCGGGGGGGGCCTCGAGACCCAGTACTTC. This encodes CAISDPGGGLETQYF. The chain is built from TRBV10-3 and TRBJ2-5; 8 positions agree with TRBD2. The CDR3 sequence is 15 residues long. Losses at the gene ends were 3 bases for V and 5 bases for J; bases not matched to a gene: 8. Germline lookup yields CDR1 ENHRY and CDR2 SYGVKD.

This rearrangement joins TRBV3-1 (or the pseudogene TRBV3-2) to TRBJ2-6; 9 nucleotides line up with TRBD1. This CDR3 region has 19 residues. Looked up from germline, CDR1 is LGHDT and CDR2 is YNNKEL (reference sequence). V trimming: 0 bases; J trimming: 2 bases; junction bases outside the gene matches: 8. CDR3 protein: CASSQELGQGFAGANVLTF. CDR3 sequence (DNA): TGTGCCAGCAGCCAAGAATTGGGACAGGGTTTTGCTGGGGCCAACGTCCTGACTTTC.

As regards this clone: This may come from a read error, since a much larger clone is one base off. V gene TRBV5-1 combines with J gene TRBJ2-3; TRBD1 aligns across 12 bases. The germline V gene has CDR1 SGHRS and CDR2 YFSETQ. This CDR3 has 15 residues. J gave up 4 bases and V 3 bases, and 3 bases lay outside the gene matches. CDR3 bases: TGCGCCAGCAGCTCCGGGACAGGGGGCGCAGATACGCAGTATTTT. The encoded protein is CASSSGTGGADTQYF.

V gene TRBV11-3 combines with J gene TRBJ2-2; a possible D gene is TRBD2 (5 bases). Trimming cost V 1 base and J 7 bases, with 7 bases left between them. Looked up from germline, CDR1 is SGHNT and CDR2 is YENEEA. CDR3 length: 13 residues. The CDR3 DNA sequence: TGTGCCAGCAGCTTAGGAGGGCTCGGGGAGCTGTTTTTT. It specifies CASSLGGLGELFF.

The chain employs TRBV5-1 and TRBJ1-2; D is perhaps TRBD1 (5 bases). The V gene lost 0 bases and the J gene lost 2 bases, with 17 bases spanning the gap. Germline V CDR1 and CDR2: SGHRS, YFSETQ. The CDR3 sequence is 17 residues long. The CDR3 bases are TGCGCCAGCAGCTTGGAATCTCGGCAGGGAGGGAACTATGGCTACACCTTC. Its protein is CASSLESRQGGNYGYTF.

The V call is TRBV10-2, the J call TRBJ2-3, with D unresolved. Germline CDR1 and CDR2: WSHSY and SAAADI. V gave up 3 bases and J gave up 2 bases, with 12 bases separating them. The CDR3 spans 15 residues. Here the CDR3 DNA reads TGCGCCAGCAGTGATGAGGCGGTATACACAGATACGCAGTATTTT. This sequence encodes CASSDEAVYTDTQYF.

The chain carries TRBV27 and TRBJ2-1, with D hard to call. The CDR3 sequence is 15 residues long. The germline CDR1 and CDR2 sequences are MNHEY and SMNVEV (reference sequence). V was pared by 3 bases and J by 6 bases, with 15 bases between. The DNA for the CDR3 is TGTGCCAGCAGTTTTCTCGCGGTAGATTCCAATGAGCAGTTCTTC. Residues: CASSFLAVDSNEQFF.

The rearrangement links TRBV9 to TRBJ2-5, with 11 bases aligning to TRBD1. Germline-derived CDR1 and CDR2 are SGDLS and YYNGEE. This CDR3 is 15 amino acids long. Germline trimming cut 4 bases from V and 5 bases from J; bases unmatched to any gene: 7. Written as DNA, the CDR3 is TGTGCCAGCAGCCCCCGGGACAGGGGGGCCGAGACCCAGTACTTC. Translating gives CASSPRDRGAETQYF.